This TCR beta chain was obtained from a study of blood T cells in healthy people across ages. CDR1 and CDR2 from the germline V gene are SGHRS and YFSETQ. The length of the CDR3 is 14 residues. With a J-beta primer mix and a sample-barcoded 5' primer, a second PCR ran about 7 to 12 cycles. Every sample gave at least 2.5 million paired-end reads containing CDR3. One entry per CDR3 protein, called by TCRdb with MiXCR from the 5' RACE reads. The sample has some 640,000 distinct CDR3 sequences; roughly 30% are singletons. Comments on this clonotype: The germline gene is not matched at one end of the junction; a read error may be the cause.

The clonotype originates from an elderly woman in good health. Sequencing was done on a sample of blood. The rearrangement links TRBV5-1 to TRBJ2-3; 10 nucleotides align to TRBD2. As DNA, the CDR3 is TGCGCCAACAGCTTAGCGGGGGGCGACGATACGCAGTATTTT. It translates to CANSLAGGDDTQYF.